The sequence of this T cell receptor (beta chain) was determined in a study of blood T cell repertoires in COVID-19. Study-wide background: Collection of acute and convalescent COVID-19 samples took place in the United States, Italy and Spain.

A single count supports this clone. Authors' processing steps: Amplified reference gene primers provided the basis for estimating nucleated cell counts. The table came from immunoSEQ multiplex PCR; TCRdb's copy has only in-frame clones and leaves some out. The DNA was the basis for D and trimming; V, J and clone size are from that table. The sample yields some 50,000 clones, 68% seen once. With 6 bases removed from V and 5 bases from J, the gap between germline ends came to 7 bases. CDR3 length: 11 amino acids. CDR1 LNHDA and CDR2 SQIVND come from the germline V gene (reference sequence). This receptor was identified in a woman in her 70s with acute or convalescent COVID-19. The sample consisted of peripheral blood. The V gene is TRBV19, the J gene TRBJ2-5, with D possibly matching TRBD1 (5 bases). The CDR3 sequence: CASRSGETQYF. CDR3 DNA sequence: TGTGCCAGTAGATCAGGGGAGACCCAGTACTTC.